The next 2 T cell receptor beta chains were all read from a single sample in a study of neurological immune-mediated disorders. TCRdb ran MiXCR on the 5' RACE reads and lists one entry per CDR3 protein. Of fewer than 40,000 distinct CDR3 sequences listed, roughly 4.4% are singletons. The specimen was PBMCs. The origin of the receptors is a man younger than 35 in good health.

This clonotype was detected ten times or more. The chain employs TRBV29-1 and TRBJ2-5, with no clear D. This CDR3 has 13 amino acids. The germline V and J ends were trimmed by 4 bases and 1 base, with 10 bases remaining between them. Germline CDR1 and CDR2: SQVTM and ANQGSEA. In DNA form, the CDR3 reads TGCAGCGTTGGACCCGAGACCCAAGAGACCCAGTACTTC. It specifies CSVGPETQETQYF.

This clonotype has ten or more counts. This chain links TRBV29-1 with TRBJ1-1; tentatively, D is TRBD1 (5 bases). V shed 7 bases and J shed 4 bases, with 16 bases lying between them. This CDR3 is 13 amino acids long. Germline CDR1 and CDR2: SQVTM and ANQGSEA. The CDR3 spells CSGRGGGGTEAFF. CDR3 sequence (DNA): TGCAGCGGTCGGGGGGGAGGTGGCACTGAAGCTTTCTTT.